The source of this T cell receptor beta chain is a study of shared clonotypes between healthy human individuals. The data were produced by immunoSEQ multiplex PCR, yet TCRdb's version contains in-frame clones alone and is incomplete. Counted here are some 500,000 clones, 95% to 96% occurring once; the ten biggest clones make up 0.05% to 0.07%. The CDR3 length is 21 residues. Turning to this clone: Its antigen is currently unknown.

Whole-study results and caveats: Represented diversity (both genetic and exposure-history) was limited by the small number of donors.

This sequence joins TRBV1 and TRBJ2-1; the table's D call of TRBD2 was not tested on the DNA. TRBV1 is described as a pseudogene. Sequenced input: naive CD4+ T cells sorted from blood. Subset described: CD45RA+ positively selected. The sequence came from a woman aged 30 to 39 in good health. The CDR3 DNA is TGCACCAGCAGCCAAGATCCCCGGAGCTGTAACGCGGGAGGGTTCTACAATGAGCAGTTCTTC. It is translated as CTSSQDPRSCNAGGFYNEQFF.